Described below is a single TCR beta chain sequence and its context. Its target antigen remains unknown. Base qualities are missing; no much larger clone stands one base away. The sample's time point label, in plain terms: baseline before first vaccination. Samples from vaccinated people were obtained from the UK trials COV001 and COV002, which included a single-blind randomized controlled phase 2/3 trial of AZD1222 (ChAdOx1 nCoV-19) in healthy adults. For TCRbeta chain sequencing, PBMC samples were collected from trial participants at day 0 and at day 28 after the second dose. The CDR3 regions of human TCRbeta chains were subjected to immunosequencing. As for the authors' bioinformatics: TCRs in the repertoires were matched against a reference library of SARS-CoV-2-specific TCRs that had been generated with the MIRA antigen-specificity platform. Breadth meant the fraction of unique TCRs that were SARS-CoV-2-associated, whereas depth meant the fraction of total T cells that were SARS-CoV-2-associated. Each spike-specific TCR was assigned to its reactive spike region and to a CD4 or CD8 class using the MIRA data. Log10-transformed breadth and depth values were compared by one-way ANOVA with Sidak's multiple comparisons tests. TCRdb retrieved this table from immuneACCESS and kept in-frame rearrangements only. Not all clones are present; in checked studies, unresolved V genes account for under half, and no reason is known for the remainder. V, J and clone size are taken as reported in that table, and D and trimming were inferred from the DNA itself. The sample profile shows over 100,000 clones; about nine tenths of them were found once. The ten largest make up about 7% of the sample.

This sample was included in a study of T cell responses to AZD1222 COVID-19 vaccine (dated by TCRdb to the early 2020s). Study-level background: AZD1222 recipients with second doses at about 4 weeks or about 12 weeks were pooled, because spike-specific TCR depth and breadth did not differ between schedules. Enrollment into the trials was organized by age into subgroups of 18-55, 56-69 and 70-plus years, and those subgroups contained about 150, 27 and 61 TCR-sequenced participants, respectively. TCR sequencing was performed for 230 to 250 trial participants, of whom some 200 were given two doses of AZD1222 and around 26 were given two doses of MenACWY control vaccine. Points the paper makes about the study in general: Most participants were white British and females outnumbered males, and the authors suggested that clonal diversity may have been underestimated. Conclusions about previously exposed vaccinees were limited because only a handful of AZD1222 recipients were SARS-CoV-2 seropositive at baseline. After two AZD1222 doses, both the breadth and the depth of spike-specific TCRs were significantly higher than at day 0 and than in MenACWY recipients. The whole spike protein was spanned by vaccine-associated CD4 TCRs, and dominant responses were seen in regions 160-218 and 743-854. Because no day 14 peak-response samples were available, repertoires were characterized only after the peak T cell response. Epitopes outside the regions mutated in the B.1.351 and B.1.1.7 variants were reportedly recognized by nearly half of the unique spike-specific TCRs. In the small 56-69-year group, the increase in depth fell short of significance, most likely because of low power.

V lost 8 bases and J lost 2 bases; the stretch between them is 10 bases long. CDR3 length: 14 amino acids, cysteine to phenylalanine. The read is trimmed to its CDR3 DNA, 42 bases read in frame from base 1. CDR1 MGHRA and CDR2 YSYEKL are derived from the germline V gene. The material sequenced was peripheral blood, taken on day 0 of AZD1222 vaccination. The receptor was derived from an adult in good health. The V gene is TRBV4-1 and the J gene is TRBJ2-6, with no reliable assignment of the D segment. For the CDR3, the sequence is CASGVGTGANVLTF. The DNA sequence is as follows: TGCGCCAGCGGCGTAGGCACTGGGGCCAACGTCCTGACTTTC.